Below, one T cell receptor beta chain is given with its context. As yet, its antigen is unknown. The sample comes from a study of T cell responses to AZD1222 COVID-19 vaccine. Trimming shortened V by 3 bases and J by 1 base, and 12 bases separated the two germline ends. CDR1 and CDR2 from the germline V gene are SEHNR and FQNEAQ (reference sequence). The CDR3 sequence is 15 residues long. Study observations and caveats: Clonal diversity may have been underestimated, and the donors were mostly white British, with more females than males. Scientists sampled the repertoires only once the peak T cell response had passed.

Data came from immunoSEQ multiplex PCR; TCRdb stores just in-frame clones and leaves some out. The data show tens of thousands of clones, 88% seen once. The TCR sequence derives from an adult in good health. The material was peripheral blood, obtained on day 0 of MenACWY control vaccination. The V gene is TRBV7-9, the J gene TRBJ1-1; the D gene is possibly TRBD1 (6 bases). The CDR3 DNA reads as TGTGCCAGCAGCTTCGGGGGGGCGCGGAACACTGAAGCTTTCTTT. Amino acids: CASSFGGARNTEAFF.